This TCR beta chain was identified in a study of blood T cell repertoires in COVID-19 (dated by TCRdb to 2020 to 2022). Describing the broader study: Collaborator samples came from the United States, Italy and Spain and covered acute and convalescent phases of COVID-19. Deeply sampled blood TCRbeta repertoires from subjects exposed to, actively infected with, or recovered from COVID-19 were included in the dataset. The samples were drawn from two sources: the first 160 participants of the ongoing ImmuneRACE study, and fewer than 1,500 subjects contributed by 6 global collaborators. The sample metadata nearly always contained a de-identified subject ID, COVID-19 status, age in years and sex. The material from the prospective study consisted of cDNA or gDNA derived from T cells, B-cell-depleted T cells, or PBMCs. Where HLA class I and class II types were available, the types were taken from metadata supplied by the sample provider, not from assay-based typing. The repertoires were released in a freely available public database meant as a resource for research on the immune response to SARS-CoV-2.

Regarding this clone: What antigen it recognizes has not been identified. Qualities for individual bases were not recorded, and no much larger clone is one base off.

TCRbeta CDR3 regions were amplified from genomic DNA by means of the immunoSEQ Assay, a bias-controlled multiplex PCR. On the authors' methods: The number of nucleated cells in each sample was estimated by amplification of reference gene primers within the assay. To quantify the absolute abundance of each unique TCRbeta CDR3 rearrangement, sequence reads were collapsed and filtered. For each sample, productive Simpson clonality was calculated as the square root of Simpson's diversity index over productive rearrangements. The source is immuneACCESS, and TCRdb retained only in-frame sequences with V and J called. Part of the clones is not carried over; for the studies checked, unresolved V genes explain less than half of this, and the remainder is unexplained. D and trimming come from the DNA, and the V and J calls and clone size come from that table. This sample comprises under 150,000 clones, roughly nine tenths of them detected only once. The biggest ten clones account for approximately 2.8% of the sample.

Each collaborating institution followed its own protocols to collect whole blood in K2EDTA tubes. Collaborator samples were shipped for TCRbeta analysis as frozen whole blood, isolated PBMCs, or DNA extracted from either sample type. General conclusions and limits of the study: The quantity of clinical and demographic metadata differed by source and by participant and was supplied without curation.

Sequenced material: peripheral blood. The clonotype was recovered from a woman aged 55 to 70 with active COVID-19.

The DNA sequence is as follows: TGTGCCAGCAGCCCAACCTCGACGGGCGGGAGAGGCAAAAACATTCAGTACTTC. Its amino acids are CASSPTSTGGRGKNIQYF. The receptor chain draws on TRBV11-2 and TRBJ2-4, with TRBD2 matching 7 junction bases. The CDR3, from cysteine to phenylalanine, totals 18 residues. The retained sequence is limited to the CDR3, 54 bases, with the frame set at the first base. Ends trimmed: V by 5 bases, J by 3 bases; bases unmatched to a gene: 16. For CDR1 and CDR2, the germline V gene lists SGHAT and FQNNGV.